The T cell receptor (beta chain) described here comes from a study of CD8 T cells in ankylosing spondylitis. The germline V gene encodes CDR1 ENHRY and CDR2 SYGVKD. V was pared by 6 bases and J by 5 bases, with 5 bases between. The CDR3 extends over 11 amino acids. Each TCR beta library was made by quantitative 5'-RACE that incorporated molecular barcodes. TCRdb analysed the 5' RACE reads with MiXCR anew, one entry per CDR3 protein. The table records roughly 160,000 distinct CDR3 sequences, approximately 10% of them present only once. Study findings and constraints: A TCR beta motif of several highly homologous variants appeared characteristic of ankylosing spondylitis blood. Reports of some motif variants in reactive arthritis synovial fluid and blood predate this one.

With regard to this clonotype: What it binds is not known.

The receptor was derived from a female donor with ankylosing spondylitis or in good health (not recorded which). The chain uses TRBV10-3 and TRBJ2-1; D remains ambiguous. The sample taken for sequencing was blood, either unsorted or a sorted T cell fraction (not recorded which). The CDR3 is CAIRWNNEQFF. The DNA of the CDR3 is TGTGCCATCAGGTGGAACAATGAGCAGTTCTTC.